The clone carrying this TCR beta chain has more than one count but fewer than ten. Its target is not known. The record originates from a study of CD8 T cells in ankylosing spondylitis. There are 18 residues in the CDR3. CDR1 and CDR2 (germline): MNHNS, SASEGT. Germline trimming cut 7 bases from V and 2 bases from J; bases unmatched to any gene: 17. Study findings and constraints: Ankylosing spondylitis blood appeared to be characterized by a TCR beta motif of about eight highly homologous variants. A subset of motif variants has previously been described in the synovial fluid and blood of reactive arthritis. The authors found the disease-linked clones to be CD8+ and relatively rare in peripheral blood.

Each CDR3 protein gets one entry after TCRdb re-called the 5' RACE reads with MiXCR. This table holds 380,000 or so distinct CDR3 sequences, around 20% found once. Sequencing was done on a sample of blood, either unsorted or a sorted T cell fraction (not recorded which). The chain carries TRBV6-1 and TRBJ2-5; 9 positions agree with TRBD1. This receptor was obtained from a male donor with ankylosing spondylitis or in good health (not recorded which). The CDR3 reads CASNPGTGTVIKQETQYF. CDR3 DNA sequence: TGTGCCAGCAATCCCGGGACAGGGACCGTCATCAAACAAGAGACCCAGTACTTC.